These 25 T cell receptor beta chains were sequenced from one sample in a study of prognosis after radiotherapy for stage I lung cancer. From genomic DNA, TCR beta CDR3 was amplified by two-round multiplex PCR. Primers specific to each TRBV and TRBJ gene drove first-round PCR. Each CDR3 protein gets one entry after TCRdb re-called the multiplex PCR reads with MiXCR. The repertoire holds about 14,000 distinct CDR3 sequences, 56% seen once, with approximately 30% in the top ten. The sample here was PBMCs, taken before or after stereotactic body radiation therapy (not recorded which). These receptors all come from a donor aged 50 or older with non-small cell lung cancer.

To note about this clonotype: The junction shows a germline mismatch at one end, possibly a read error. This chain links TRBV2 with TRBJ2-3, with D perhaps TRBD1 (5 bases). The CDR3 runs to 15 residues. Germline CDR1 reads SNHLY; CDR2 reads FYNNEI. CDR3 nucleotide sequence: TGTGCCAGCATTGAAGGACATGGCAGGGCAGATACGCAGTATTTT. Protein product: CASIEGHGRADTQYF.

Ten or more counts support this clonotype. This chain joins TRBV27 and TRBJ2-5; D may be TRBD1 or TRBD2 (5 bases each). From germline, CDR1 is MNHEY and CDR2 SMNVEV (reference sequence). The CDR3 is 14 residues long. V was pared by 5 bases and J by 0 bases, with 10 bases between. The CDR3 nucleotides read TGTGCCAGCAGTGTGGGACCCAACCAAGAGACCCAGTACTTC. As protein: CASSVGPNQETQYF.

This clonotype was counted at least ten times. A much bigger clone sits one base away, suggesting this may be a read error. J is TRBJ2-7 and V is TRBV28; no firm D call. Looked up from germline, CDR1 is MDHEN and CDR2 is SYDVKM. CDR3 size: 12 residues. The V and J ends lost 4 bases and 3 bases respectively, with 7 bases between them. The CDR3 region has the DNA TGTGCCAGCAGTTCAGCAGACTACGAGCAGTACTTC. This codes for CASSSADYEQYF.

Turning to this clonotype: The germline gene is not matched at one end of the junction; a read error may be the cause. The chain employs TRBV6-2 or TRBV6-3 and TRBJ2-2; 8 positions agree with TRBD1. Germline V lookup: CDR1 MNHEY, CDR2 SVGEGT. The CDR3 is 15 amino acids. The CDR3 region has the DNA TGTGCCAGCAGTTACAGGACAGGGAACACCTGGGAGCTGTTTTTT. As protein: CASSYRTGNTWELFF.

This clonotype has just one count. The CDR3 region is CSVESDSCGSEQYF. In nucleotides, the CDR3 is TGCAGCGTTGAATCGGACAGTTGTGGTTCCGAGCAGTACTTC. The V gene is TRBV29-1, the J gene TRBJ2-7; D possibly corresponds to TRBD1 (6 bases). Trimming removed 2 bases at V and 6 bases at J, with 17 bases between. The germline V gene has CDR1 SQVTM and CDR2 ANQGSEA. This CDR3 has 14 residues.

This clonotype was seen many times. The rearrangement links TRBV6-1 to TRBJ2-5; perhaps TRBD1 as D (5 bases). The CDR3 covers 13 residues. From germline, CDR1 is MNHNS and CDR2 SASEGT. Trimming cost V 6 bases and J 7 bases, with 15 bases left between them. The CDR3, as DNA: TGTGCCAGCAGCCCTGACAGAAGGGGGACCCAGTACTTC. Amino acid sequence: CASSPDRRGTQYF.

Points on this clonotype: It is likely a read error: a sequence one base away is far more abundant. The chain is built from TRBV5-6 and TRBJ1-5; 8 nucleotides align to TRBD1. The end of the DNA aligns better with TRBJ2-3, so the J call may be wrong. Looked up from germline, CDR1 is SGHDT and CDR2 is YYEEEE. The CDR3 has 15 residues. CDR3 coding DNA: TGTGCCAGCAGCTTGCAACCAGGGGGCCTTCAGCCCCAGTATTTT. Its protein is CASSLQPGGLQPQYF.

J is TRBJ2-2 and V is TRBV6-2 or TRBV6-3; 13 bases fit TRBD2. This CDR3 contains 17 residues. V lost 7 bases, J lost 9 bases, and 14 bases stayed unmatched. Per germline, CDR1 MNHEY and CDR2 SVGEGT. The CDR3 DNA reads TGTGCCAGCATAAATCCTGGACTAGCGGGAGTAACCCGGGAGCTGTTTTTT. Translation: CASINPGLAGVTRELFF.

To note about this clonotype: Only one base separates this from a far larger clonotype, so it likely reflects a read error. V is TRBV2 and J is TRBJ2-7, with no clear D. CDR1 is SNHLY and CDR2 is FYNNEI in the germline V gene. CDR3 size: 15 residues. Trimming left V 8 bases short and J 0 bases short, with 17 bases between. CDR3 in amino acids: CASCQSRGSSYEQYF. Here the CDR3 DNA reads TGTGCCAGCTGCCAGAGTCGAGGAAGCTCCTACGAGCAGTACTTC. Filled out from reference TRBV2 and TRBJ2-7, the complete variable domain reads EPEVTQTPSHQVTQMGQEVILRCVPISNHLYFYWYRQILGQKVEFLVSFYNNEISEKSEIFDDQFSVERPDGSNFTLKIRSTKLEDSAMYFCASCQSRGSSYEQYFGPGTRLTVT.

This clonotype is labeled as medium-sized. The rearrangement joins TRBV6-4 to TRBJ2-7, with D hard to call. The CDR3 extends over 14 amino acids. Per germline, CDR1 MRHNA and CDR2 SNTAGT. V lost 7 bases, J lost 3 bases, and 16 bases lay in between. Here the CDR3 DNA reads TGTGCCAGCACCCCCTCAGCAATTCTCTACGAGCAGTACTTC. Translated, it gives CASTPSAILYEQYF.

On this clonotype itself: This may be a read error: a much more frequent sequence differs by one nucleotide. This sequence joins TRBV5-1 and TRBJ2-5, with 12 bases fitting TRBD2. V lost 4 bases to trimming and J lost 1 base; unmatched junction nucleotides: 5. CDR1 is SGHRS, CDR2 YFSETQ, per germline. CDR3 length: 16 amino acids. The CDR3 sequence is CASSNASGRAQETQYF. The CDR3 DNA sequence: TGCGCCAGCAGCAATGCTAGCGGGAGGGCCCAAGAGACCCAGTACTTC.

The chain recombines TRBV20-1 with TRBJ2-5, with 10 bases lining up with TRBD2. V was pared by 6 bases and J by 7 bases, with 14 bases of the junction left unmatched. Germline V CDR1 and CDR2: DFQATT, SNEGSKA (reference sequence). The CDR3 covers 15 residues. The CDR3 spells CSAEESSGGPRTQYF. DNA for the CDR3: TGCAGTGCCGAGGAGTCTAGCGGGGGCCCACGGACCCAGTACTTC.

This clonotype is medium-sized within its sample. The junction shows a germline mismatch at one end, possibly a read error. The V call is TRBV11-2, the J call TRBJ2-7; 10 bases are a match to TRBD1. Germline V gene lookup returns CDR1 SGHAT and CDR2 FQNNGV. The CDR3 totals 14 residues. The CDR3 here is CASSLDRGPYEQYF. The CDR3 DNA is TGTGCCAGCAGCCTAGACAGGGGGCCCTACGAGCAGTACTTC.

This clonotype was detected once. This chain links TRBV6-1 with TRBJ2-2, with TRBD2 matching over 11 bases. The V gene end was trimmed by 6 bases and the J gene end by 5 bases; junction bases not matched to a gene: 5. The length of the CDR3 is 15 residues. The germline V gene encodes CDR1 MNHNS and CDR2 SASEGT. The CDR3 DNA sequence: TGTGCCAGCAGGGTTAGCGGGAGGGGAACCGGGGAGCTGTTTTTT. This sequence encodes CASRVSGRGTGELFF.

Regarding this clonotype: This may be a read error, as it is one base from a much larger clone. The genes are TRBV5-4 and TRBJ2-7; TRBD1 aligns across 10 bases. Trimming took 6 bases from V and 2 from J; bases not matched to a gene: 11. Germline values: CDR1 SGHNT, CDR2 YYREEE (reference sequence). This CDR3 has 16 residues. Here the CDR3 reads CASISLGGTGAYEQYF. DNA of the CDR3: TGTGCCAGCATCTCCCTCGGGGGGACAGGGGCCTACGAGCAGTACTTC.

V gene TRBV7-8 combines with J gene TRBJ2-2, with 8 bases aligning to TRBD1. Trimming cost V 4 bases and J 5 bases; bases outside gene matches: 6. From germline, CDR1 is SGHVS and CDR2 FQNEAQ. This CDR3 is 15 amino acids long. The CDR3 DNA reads TGTGCCAGCAGCTCACCCGGGGACAGGACCGGGGAGCTGTTTTTT. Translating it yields CASSSPGDRTGELFF. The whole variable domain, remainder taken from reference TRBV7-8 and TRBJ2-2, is GAGVSQSPRYKVAKRGQDVALRCDPISGHVSLFWYQQALGQGPEFLTYFQNEAQLDKSGLPSDRFFAERPEGSVSTLKIQRTQQEDSAVYLCASSSPGDRTGELFFGEGSRLTVL.

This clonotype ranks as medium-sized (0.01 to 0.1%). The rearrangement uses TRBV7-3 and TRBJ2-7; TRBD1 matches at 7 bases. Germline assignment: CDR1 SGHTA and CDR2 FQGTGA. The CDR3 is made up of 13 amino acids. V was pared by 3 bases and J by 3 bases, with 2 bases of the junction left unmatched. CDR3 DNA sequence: TGTGCCAGCAGCTTGGGACAGAACTACGAGCAGTACTTC. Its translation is CASSLGQNYEQYF.

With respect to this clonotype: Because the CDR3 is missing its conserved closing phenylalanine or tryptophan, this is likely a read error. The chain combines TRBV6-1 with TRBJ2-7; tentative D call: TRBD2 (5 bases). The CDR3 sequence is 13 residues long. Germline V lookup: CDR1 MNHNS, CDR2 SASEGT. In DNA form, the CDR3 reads TGTGGCAGCAGTCCACGGGACTCCTACGAGCAGTACTTA. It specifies CGSSPRDSYEQYL.

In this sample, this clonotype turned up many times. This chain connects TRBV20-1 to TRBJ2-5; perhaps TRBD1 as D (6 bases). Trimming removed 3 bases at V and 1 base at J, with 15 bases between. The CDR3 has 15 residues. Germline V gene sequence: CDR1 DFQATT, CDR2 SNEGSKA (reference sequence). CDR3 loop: CSARDSRAPQETQYF. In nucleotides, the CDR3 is TGCAGTGCTAGGGACAGTCGAGCCCCCCAAGAGACCCAGTACTTC.

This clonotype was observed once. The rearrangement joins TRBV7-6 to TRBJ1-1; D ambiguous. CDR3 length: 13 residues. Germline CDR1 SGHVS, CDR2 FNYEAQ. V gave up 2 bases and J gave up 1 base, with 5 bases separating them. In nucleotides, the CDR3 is TGTGCCAGCAGCTTAAGTTGGAACACTGAAGCTTTCTTT. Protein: CASSLSWNTEAFF.

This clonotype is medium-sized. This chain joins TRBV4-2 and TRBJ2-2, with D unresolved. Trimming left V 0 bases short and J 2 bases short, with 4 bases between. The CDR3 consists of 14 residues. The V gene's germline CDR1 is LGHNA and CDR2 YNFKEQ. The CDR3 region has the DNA TGTGCCAGCAGCCAAGAAGGAAACACCGGGGAGCTGTTTTTT. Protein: CASSQEGNTGELFF.

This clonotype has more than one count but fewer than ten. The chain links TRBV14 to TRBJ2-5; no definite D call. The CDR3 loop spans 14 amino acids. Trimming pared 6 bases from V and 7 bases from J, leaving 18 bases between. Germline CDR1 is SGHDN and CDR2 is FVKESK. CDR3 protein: CASSLTRLGSTQYF. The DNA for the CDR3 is TGTGCCAGCAGTCTTACACGACTGGGATCGACCCAGTACTTC.

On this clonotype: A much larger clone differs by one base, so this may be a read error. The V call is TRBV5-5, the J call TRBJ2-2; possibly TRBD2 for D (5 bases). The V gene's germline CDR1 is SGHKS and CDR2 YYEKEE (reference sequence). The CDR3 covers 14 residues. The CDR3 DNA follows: TGTGCCAGCAGCTTGGAACCCAACACCGGGGAGCTGTCTTTT. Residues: CASSLEPNTGELSF.

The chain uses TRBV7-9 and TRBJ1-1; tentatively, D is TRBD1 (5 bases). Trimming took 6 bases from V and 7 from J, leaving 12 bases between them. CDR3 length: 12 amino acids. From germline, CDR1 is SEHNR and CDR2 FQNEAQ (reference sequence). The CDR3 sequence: CASRGDSGEAFF. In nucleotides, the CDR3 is TGTGCCAGCAGGGGGGATTCGGGTGAAGCTTTCTTT. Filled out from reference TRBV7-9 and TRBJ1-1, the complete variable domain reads DTGVSQNPRHKITKRGQNVTFRCDPISEHNRLYWYRQTLGQGPEFLTYFQNEAQLEKSRLLSDRFSAERPKGSFSTLEIQRTEQGDSAMYLCASRGDSGEAFFGQGTRLTVV.

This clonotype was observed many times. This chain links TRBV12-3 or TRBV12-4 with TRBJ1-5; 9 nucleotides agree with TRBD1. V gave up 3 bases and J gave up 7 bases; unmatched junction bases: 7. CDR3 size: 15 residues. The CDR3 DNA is TGTGCCAGCAGTTTCTCCGGGACAGGGTCGCAGCCCCAGCATTTT. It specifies CASSFSGTGSQPQHF.